These 31 T cell receptor beta chains were sequenced from one sample in a study of T cell responses to AZD1222 COVID-19 vaccine. Here immunoSEQ multiplex PCR was the method, and the copy in TCRdb shows in-frame clones only, minus some. The table lists approximately 160,000 clones, 75% to 95% of them singletons. Sequenced here: peripheral blood, sampled on day 0 of AZD1222 vaccination. Receptors were obtained from an adult in good health.

In its sample, this clone was seen once. The chain joins TRBV4-3 to TRBJ2-3; a weak D match, TRBD2 (5 bases). The CDR3 totals 17 residues. Germline CDR1 is LGHNA and CDR2 is YSLEER. With 0 bases removed from V and 3 bases from J, the gap between germline ends came to 16 bases. In nucleotides, the CDR3 is TGCGCCAGCAGCCAAGAGGACTCCCAAACCCGGACAGATACGCAGTATTTT. It is translated as CASSQEDSQTRTDTQYF.

The V gene is TRBV28, the J gene TRBJ2-1; 11 positions agree with TRBD2. Germline V CDR1 and CDR2: MDHEN, SYDVKM. The V segment lost 6 bases and the J segment 4 bases; nucleotides outside the gene matches: 8. The CDR3 extends over 16 amino acids. Here the CDR3 DNA reads TGTGCCAGCAGCCAGACAACTAGCGGGGGTTACAATGAGCAGTTCTTC. The encoded protein is CASSQTTSGGYNEQFF.

The rearrangement uses TRBV14 and TRBJ2-7; TRBD1 is a possible D gene (6 bases). The CDR3 runs to 13 residues. Trimming cost V 4 bases and J 4 bases, with 11 bases left between them. Germline V gives CDR1 SGHDN, CDR2 FVKESK. CDR3 residues: CASSLLTGYEQYF. In DNA form, the CDR3 reads TGTGCCAGCAGCCTCCTAACAGGGTACGAGCAGTACTTC.

The chain couples TRBV5-4 to TRBJ2-1; possible D gene TRBD1, 6 bases. The V gene lost 2 bases and the J gene lost 3 bases, with 12 bases spanning the gap. The CDR3 has 15 residues. Germline assignment: CDR1 SGHNT and CDR2 YYREEE (reference sequence). DNA of the CDR3: TGTGCCAGCAGCTTAGATATAGGGGGCTACAATGAGCAGTTCTTC. This gives the protein CASSLDIGGYNEQFF.

V usage is TRBV7-9 and J usage is TRBJ2-2, with D possibly TRBD2 on 6 matching bases. Trimming shortened V by 8 bases and J by 5 bases, and 15 bases separated the two germline ends. Germline CDR1 reads SEHNR; CDR2 reads FQNEAQ (reference sequence). This CDR3 is 14 amino acids long. CDR3 nucleotides: TGTGCCAGCGGGTGGCGGGGCAAAACCGGGGAGCTGTTTTTT. It translates to CASGWRGKTGELFF.

This rearrangement joins TRBV28 to TRBJ1-5; D gene ambiguous. CDR3 length: 14 amino acids. In germline, CDR1 is MDHEN, CDR2 SYDVKM. Trimming removed 5 bases at V and 1 base at J, with 9 bases between. In DNA, the CDR3 is TGTGCCAGCAGTCTTCGGGGAAGCAATCAGCCCCAGCATTTT. This sequence encodes CASSLRGSNQPQHF.

The chain combines TRBV7-3 with TRBJ1-1; a weak D match, TRBD1 (6 bases). V lost 4 bases and J lost 5, with 14 bases in between. This CDR3 is 14 amino acids long. Germline V lookup: CDR1 SGHTA, CDR2 FQGTGA. DNA for the CDR3: TGTGCCAGCAGCTCACAGGGTATCGGGACTGAAGCTTTCTTT. Translated, it gives CASSSQGIGTEAFF.

The rearrangement links TRBV28 to TRBJ1-5; D is unresolved. V was shortened by 7 bases and J by 6 bases, with 13 bases between the two germline ends. Germline-derived CDR1 and CDR2 are MDHEN and SYDVKM. The CDR3 spans 13 residues. The DNA for the CDR3 is TGTGCCAGCAAATCTACGGGTAGTCAGCCCCAGCATTTT. It is translated as CASKSTGSQPQHF.

CDR3 nucleotides: TGTGCCAGCAGCTTAGGAAGGGGGAAGCAGGGCTCCTACGAGCAGTACTTC. The encoded protein is CASSLGRGKQGSYEQYF. The chain employs TRBV7-2 and TRBJ2-7; tentatively, D is TRBD1 (6 bases). Trimming left V 1 base short and J 0 bases short, with 16 bases between. Germline CDR1 and CDR2: SGHTA and FQGNSA. The CDR3 consists of 17 residues.

The chain combines TRBV15 with TRBJ1-3, with a tentative D call TRBD1 (5 bases). The CDR3 length is 15 residues. V lost 7 bases to trimming and J lost 5 bases, with 18 bases between them. Per the germline V gene, CDR1 is LNHNV and CDR2 is YYDKDF (reference sequence). CDR3 bases: TGTGCCACCACTATGACAGCTCCCCGAAGAAACACCATATATTTT. Residues: CATTMTAPRRNTIYF.

This rearrangement joins TRBV11-3 to TRBJ2-7; TRBD2 aligns across 8 bases. The CDR3 runs 13 residues. The ends lost 6 bases at V and 6 bases at J; junction bases unmatched: 7. The germline V gene encodes CDR1 SGHNT and CDR2 YENEEA. CDR3 in DNA: TGTGCCAGCAGTGCGGGGACTAGTGGCGAGCAGTACTTC. It specifies CASSAGTSGEQYF.

The J gene is TRBJ2-3, the V gene TRBV9; 8 bases are shared with TRBD1. V shed 7 bases, J shed 2 bases, and the junction held 9 bases outside the gene matches. This CDR3 region has 15 residues. Germline CDR1 is SGDLS and CDR2 is YYNGEE. The CDR3 sequence: CASRGTGTDTDTQYF. The CDR3, as DNA: TGTGCCAGCCGCGGGACAGGCACAGACACAGATACGCAGTATTTT. Supplemented by reference TRBV9 and TRBJ2-3, the full variable domain reads DSGVTQTPKHLITATGQRVTLRCSPRSGDLSVYWYQQSLDQGLQFLIQYYNGEERAKGNILERFSAQQFPDLHSELNLSSLELGDSALYFCASRGTGTDTDTQYFGPGTRLTVL.

The CDR3: CASSPGQETYGYTF. CDR3 sequence (DNA): TGTGCCAGCAGTCCGGGACAGGAGACGTATGGCTACACCTTC. This chain uses TRBV6-6 with TRBJ1-2; TRBD1 aligns across 8 bases. Germline-derived CDR1 and CDR2 are MNHNY and SVGAGI (reference sequence). Germline trimming cut 5 bases from V and 5 bases from J; bases unmatched to any gene: 7. The CDR3 has 14 amino acids.

The chain uses TRBV27 and TRBJ2-2; no clear D. CDR1 is MNHEY, CDR2 SMNVEV, per germline (reference sequence). The germline V and J ends were trimmed by 6 bases and 3 bases, with 5 bases remaining between them. The CDR3 extends over 12 amino acids. The CDR3 sequence: CASSPHTGELFF. The CDR3 DNA sequence: TGTGCCAGCAGCCCCCACACCGGGGAGCTGTTTTTT.

This chain uses TRBV19 with TRBJ1-1; D is unclear. Trimming pared 7 bases from V and 3 bases from J, leaving 12 bases between. Germline V gene sequence: CDR1 LNHDA, CDR2 SQIVND (reference sequence). The CDR3 extends over 13 amino acids. CDR3 region: CASMGGLDTEAFF. CDR3 sequence (DNA): TGTGCCAGTATGGGAGGCCTCGACACTGAAGCTTTCTTT.

This chain connects TRBV10-1 to TRBJ1-1, with 8 bases fitting TRBD1. V shed 5 bases and J 10 bases; nucleotides not matched to a gene: 3. There are 11 residues in the CDR3. Germline V CDR1 and CDR2: WNHNN, SYGVQD (reference sequence). The CDR3 sequence is CASSPGTGAFF. CDR3 nucleotides: TGCGCCAGCAGTCCCGGGACAGGAGCTTTCTTT.

The J gene is TRBJ2-2, the V gene TRBV7-3, with D perhaps matching TRBD1 or TRBD2 (5 bases each). Trimming removed 3 bases at V and 7 bases at J, with 15 bases between. This CDR3 has 15 amino acids. Germline V lookup: CDR1 SGHTA, CDR2 FQGTGA. CDR3 nucleotide sequence: TGTGCCAGCAGCTTCGATGAGGGGCCTGGCGGGGAGCTGTTTTTT. Translated: CASSFDEGPGGELFF.

The chain has TRBV5-1 and TRBJ1-2, with D uncertain. CDR3 length equals 14 residues. From germline, CDR1 is SGHRS and CDR2 YFSETQ. The V gene lost 6 bases and the J gene lost 0 bases, with 12 bases spanning the gap. The CDR3 spells CASKPGDSNYGYTF. CDR3 sequence (DNA): TGCGCCAGCAAACCGGGAGACTCTAACTATGGCTACACCTTC.

The chain is built from TRBV27 and TRBJ1-2; 8 bases map to TRBD1. The germline V gene encodes CDR1 MNHEY and CDR2 SMNVEV (reference sequence). The V gene end was trimmed by 8 bases and the J gene end by 2 bases; junction bases not matched to a gene: 10. The CDR3 has 15 amino acids. This chain's CDR3 is CASRTTGVWNYGYTF. The CDR3, as DNA: TGTGCCAGCCGAACGACAGGGGTTTGGAACTATGGCTACACCTTC.

V usage is TRBV6-6 and J usage is TRBJ2-3; 9 nucleotides match TRBD2. Unmatched junction bases numbered 10, after V lost 6 bases and J lost 3 bases. The germline gives CDR1 MNHNY, CDR2 SVGAGI (reference sequence). This CDR3 has 16 residues. CDR3 coding DNA: TGTGCCAGCAGGGAACGCGGGGGGGCCATGACAGATACGCAGTATTTT. Protein: CASRERGGAMTDTQYF.

The chain recombines TRBV7-9 with TRBJ1-4; D unclear. V was pared by 1 base and J by 12 bases, with 12 bases between. CDR1 is SEHNR, CDR2 FQNEAQ, per germline (reference sequence). The CDR3 loop spans 13 amino acids. In DNA form, the CDR3 reads TGTGCCAGCAGCTTAGGTGGGTTCGTGGAACTGTTTTTT. This codes for CASSLGGFVELFF.

Only one count was recorded for this clone. The chain couples TRBV7-2 to TRBJ2-2; D call uncertain. Trimming shortened V by 7 bases and J by 4 bases, and 19 bases separated the two germline ends. The CDR3 contains 16 residues. From germline, CDR1 is SGHTA and CDR2 FQGNSA. The CDR3 protein is CASTPPSRLRTGELFF. As DNA, the CDR3 is TGTGCCAGCACCCCACCATCCAGGCTCCGCACCGGGGAGCTGTTTTTT. Full variable domain (remainder filled in from reference TRBV7-2 and TRBJ2-2): GAGVSQSPSNKVTEKGKDVELRCDPISGHTALYWYRQSLGQGLEFLIYFQGNSAPDKSGLPSDRFSAERTGGSVSTLTIQRTQQEDSAVYLCASTPPSRLRTGELFFGEGSRLTVL.

V and J are TRBV3-1 (or the pseudogene TRBV3-2) and TRBJ1-4, with D possibly TRBD1 on 5 matching bases. Trimming took 0 bases from V and 8 from J, leaving 13 bases between them. Germline assignment: CDR1 LGHDT and CDR2 YNNKEL (reference sequence). CDR3 length: 15 residues. Here the CDR3 reads CASSQDPGSAEKLFF. CDR3 coding DNA: TGTGCCAGCAGCCAAGACCCAGGGTCTGCGGAAAAACTGTTTTTT.

The chain uses TRBV6-5 and TRBJ2-1; D gene uncertain. The CDR3 is made up of 14 amino acids. Trimming removed 8 bases from V and 7 bases from J, with 18 bases in between. CDR1 and CDR2 from the germline V gene are MNHEY and SVGAGI. The CDR3 is CASSVISVRNEQFF. In DNA, the CDR3 is TGTGCCAGCTCCGTTATCTCGGTAAGGAATGAGCAGTTCTTC.

The V call is TRBV19, the J call TRBJ1-1, with 8 bases aligning to TRBD1. J was trimmed by 5 bases and V by 4 bases; bases with no gene match: 6. This CDR3 is built from 14 residues. The germline V gene has CDR1 LNHDA and CDR2 SQIVND (reference sequence). The CDR3 is CASSTRQGRTEAFF. In nucleotides, the CDR3 is TGTGCCAGTAGTACTCGACAGGGGAGGACTGAAGCTTTCTTT.

The CDR3, as DNA: TGCGCCAGCAGCTCCCCCGGGACAGATTCCTACGAGCAGTACTTC. Amino acid sequence: CASSSPGTDSYEQYF. The chain is built from TRBV5-1 and TRBJ2-7; TRBD1 matches at 7 bases. From germline, CDR1 is SGHRS and CDR2 YFSETQ. This CDR3 has 15 residues. With 3 bases clipped from V and 1 base from J, the junction kept 7 bases outside the gene matches.

CDR3 sequence: CASSHFSTGGNEQFF. Here the CDR3 DNA reads TGTGCCAGCAGCCATTTTAGTACAGGGGGGAATGAGCAGTTCTTC. The chain has TRBV7-3 and TRBJ2-1, with 8 positions matching TRBD1. V was pared by 5 bases and J by 7 bases, with 10 bases of the junction left unmatched. The CDR3 has 15 residues. The germline CDR1 and CDR2 sequences are SGHTA and FQGTGA.

The CDR3 nucleotides read TGTGCCACCAGCAGGAGCGGGACAGCTAATTCACCCCTCCACTTT. This encodes CATSRSGTANSPLHF. V usage is TRBV15 and J usage is TRBJ1-6; TRBD1 matches 7 bases. The CDR3 loop spans 15 amino acids. CDR1 and CDR2 (germline): LNHNV, YYDKDF (reference sequence). V lost 3 bases and J lost 6; bases outside the gene matches: 5.

V usage is TRBV6-5 and J usage is TRBJ1-3; weak D call: TRBD1 (5 bases). The V gene lost 5 bases and the J gene lost 8 bases, with 19 bases spanning the gap. The germline gives CDR1 MNHEY, CDR2 SVGAGI. The CDR3 totals 15 residues. The CDR3 bases are TGTGCCAGCAGTAACCCGGGCCCCCTGGGGGACACCATATATTTT. Its protein is CASSNPGPLGDTIYF.

The sample holds one count of this clone. The CDR3: CASTETGGNGYTF. In nucleotides, the CDR3 is TGTGCCAGCACCGAGACAGGGGGCAATGGCTACACCTTC. The J gene is TRBJ1-2, the V gene TRBV6-5; TRBD1 aligns across 10 bases. Germline V lookup: CDR1 MNHEY, CDR2 SVGAGI. Germline trimming cut 7 bases from V and 6 bases from J; bases unmatched to any gene: 5. This CDR3 has 13 amino acids.

The count of this clone is one. This sequence joins TRBV6-1 and TRBJ1-3, with a weak D call TRBD1 (5 bases). Trimming stripped 2 bases from V and 8 bases from J, with 16 bases between. Per the germline V gene, CDR1 is MNHNS and CDR2 is SASEGT. The CDR3 consists of 15 residues. CDR3: CASSEYIGQGYTIYF. The CDR3 DNA reads TGTGCCAGCAGTGAATATATTGGACAAGGTTACACCATATATTTT.